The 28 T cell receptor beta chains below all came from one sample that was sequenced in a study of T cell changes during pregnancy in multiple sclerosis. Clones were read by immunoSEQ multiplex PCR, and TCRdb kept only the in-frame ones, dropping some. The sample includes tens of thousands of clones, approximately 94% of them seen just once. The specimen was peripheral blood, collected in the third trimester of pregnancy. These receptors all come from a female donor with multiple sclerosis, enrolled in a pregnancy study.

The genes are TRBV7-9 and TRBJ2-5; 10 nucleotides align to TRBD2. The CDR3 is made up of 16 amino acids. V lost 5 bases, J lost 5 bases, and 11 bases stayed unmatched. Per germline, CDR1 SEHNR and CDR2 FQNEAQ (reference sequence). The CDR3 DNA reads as TGTGCCAGCAGCCCGCAAGCGGGGGGGCCCTTGGAGACCCAGTACTTC. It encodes CASSPQAGGPLETQYF.

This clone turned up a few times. This CDR3 reads CASSSGQGNTEAFF. CDR3 DNA sequence: TGTGCCAGCTCATCCGGACAGGGGAACACTGAAGCTTTCTTT. V is TRBV18 and J is TRBJ1-1, with 8 nucleotides matching TRBD1. Trimming at V came to 5 bases and at J to 1 base, leaving 3 bases not matched to a gene. Germline V gene data show CDR1 as KGHSH and CDR2 as LQKENI. The CDR3 extends over 14 amino acids.

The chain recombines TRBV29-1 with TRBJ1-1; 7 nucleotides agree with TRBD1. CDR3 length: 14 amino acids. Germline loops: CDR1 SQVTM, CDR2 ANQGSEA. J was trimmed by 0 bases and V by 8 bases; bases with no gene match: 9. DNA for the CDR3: TGCAGCTTCAGACAGGGCTCGATGAACACTGAAGCTTTCTTT. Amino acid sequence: CSFRQGSMNTEAFF.

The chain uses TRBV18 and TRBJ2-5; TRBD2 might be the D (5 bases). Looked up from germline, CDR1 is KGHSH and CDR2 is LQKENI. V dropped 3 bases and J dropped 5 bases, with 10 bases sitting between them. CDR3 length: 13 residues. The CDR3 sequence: CASSPAGGETQYF. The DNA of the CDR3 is TGTGCCAGCTCACCCGCGGGCGGGGAGACCCAGTACTTC.

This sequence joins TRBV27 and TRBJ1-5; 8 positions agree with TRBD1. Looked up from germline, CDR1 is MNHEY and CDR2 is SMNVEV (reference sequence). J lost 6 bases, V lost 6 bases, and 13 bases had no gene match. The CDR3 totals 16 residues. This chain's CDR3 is CASSPFPAQGAQPQHF. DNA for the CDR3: TGTGCCAGCAGCCCTTTTCCGGCTCAGGGGGCTCAGCCCCAGCATTTT.

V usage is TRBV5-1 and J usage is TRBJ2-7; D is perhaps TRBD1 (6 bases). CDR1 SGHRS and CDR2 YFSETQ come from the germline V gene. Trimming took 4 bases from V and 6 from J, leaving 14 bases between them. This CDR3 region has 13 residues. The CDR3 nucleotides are TGCGCCAGCAGCGCTGCTAACAGGGTCGAGCAGTACTTC. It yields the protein CASSAANRVEQYF. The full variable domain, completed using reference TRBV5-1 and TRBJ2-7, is KAGVTQTPRYLIKTRGQQVTLSCSPISGHRSVSWYQQTPGQGLQFLFEYFSETQRNKGNFPGRFSGRQFSNSRSEMNVSTLELGDSALYLCASSAANRVEQYFGPGTRLTVT.

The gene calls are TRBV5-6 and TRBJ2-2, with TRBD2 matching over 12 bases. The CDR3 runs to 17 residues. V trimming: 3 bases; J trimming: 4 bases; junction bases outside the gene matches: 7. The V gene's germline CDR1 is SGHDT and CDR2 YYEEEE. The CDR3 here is CASSWMLAGGSTGELFF. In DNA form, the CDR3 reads TGTGCCAGCAGCTGGATGCTAGCGGGGGGGAGCACCGGGGAGCTGTTTTTT.

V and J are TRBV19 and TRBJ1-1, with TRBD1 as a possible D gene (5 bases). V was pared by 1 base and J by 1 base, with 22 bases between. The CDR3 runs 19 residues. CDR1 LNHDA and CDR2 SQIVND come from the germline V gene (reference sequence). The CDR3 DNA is TGTGCCAGTAGTATAGGGGTAGGAGGGGTAGAGTCGGAGAACACTGAAGCTTTCTTT. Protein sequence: CASSIGVGGVESENTEAFF. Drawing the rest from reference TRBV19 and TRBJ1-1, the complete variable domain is DGGITQSPKYLFRKEGQNVTLSCEQNLNHDAMYWYRQDPGQGLRLIYYSQIVNDFQKGDIAEGYSVSREKKESFPLTVTSAQKNPTAFYLCASSIGVGGVESENTEAFFGQGTRLTVV.

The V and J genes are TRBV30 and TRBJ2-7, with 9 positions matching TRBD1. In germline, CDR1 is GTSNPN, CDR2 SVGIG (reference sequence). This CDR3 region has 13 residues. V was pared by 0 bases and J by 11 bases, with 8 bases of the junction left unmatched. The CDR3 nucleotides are TGTGCCTGGAGTGTTTTGACAGGGGGATCGGAGTACTTC. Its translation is CAWSVLTGGSEYF.

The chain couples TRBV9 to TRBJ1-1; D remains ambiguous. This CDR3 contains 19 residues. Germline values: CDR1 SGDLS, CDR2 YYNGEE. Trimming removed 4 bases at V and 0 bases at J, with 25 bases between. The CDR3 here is CASSFNPVVTVPMNTEAFF. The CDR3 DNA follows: TGTGCCAGCAGCTTCAACCCCGTAGTAACAGTCCCCATGAACACTGAAGCTTTCTTT.

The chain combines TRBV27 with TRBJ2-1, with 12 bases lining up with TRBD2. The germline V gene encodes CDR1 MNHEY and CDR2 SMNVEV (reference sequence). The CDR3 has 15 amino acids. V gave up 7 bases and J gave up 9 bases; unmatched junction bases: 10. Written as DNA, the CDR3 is TGTGCCAGCAAACTAGGACTAGCGGGGTATAGTGAGCAGTTCTTC. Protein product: CASKLGLAGYSEQFF.

The CDR3 loop reads CASSQARLAGANYGYTF. The CDR3 DNA reads TGCGCCAGCAGCCAAGCTCGTCTGGCGGGAGCTAACTATGGCTACACCTTC. The rearrangement links TRBV4-1 to TRBJ1-2; D not certain. Per germline, CDR1 MGHRA and CDR2 YSYEKL. V lost 1 base to trimming and J lost 0 bases, with 15 bases between them. The CDR3 is 17 amino acids.

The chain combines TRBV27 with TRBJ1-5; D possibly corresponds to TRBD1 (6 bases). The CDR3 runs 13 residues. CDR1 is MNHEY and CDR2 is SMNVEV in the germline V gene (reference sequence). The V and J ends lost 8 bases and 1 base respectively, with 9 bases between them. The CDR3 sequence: CASRGASNQPQHF. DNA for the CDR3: TGTGCCAGCCGGGGGGCCAGCAATCAGCCCCAGCATTTT.

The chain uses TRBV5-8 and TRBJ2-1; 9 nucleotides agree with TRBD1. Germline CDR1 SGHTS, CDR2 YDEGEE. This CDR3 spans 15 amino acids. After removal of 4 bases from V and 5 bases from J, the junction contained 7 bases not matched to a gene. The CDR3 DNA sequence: TGTGCCAGCAGCGCCCGGGACAGGGTTAACAATGAGCAGTTCTTC. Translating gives CASSARDRVNNEQFF. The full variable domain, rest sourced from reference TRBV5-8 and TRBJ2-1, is EAGVTQSPTHLIKTRGQQATLRCSPISGHTSVYWYQQALGLGLQFLLWYDEGEERNRGNFPPRFSGRQFPNYSSELNVNALELEDSALYLCASSARDRVNNEQFFGPGTRLTVL.

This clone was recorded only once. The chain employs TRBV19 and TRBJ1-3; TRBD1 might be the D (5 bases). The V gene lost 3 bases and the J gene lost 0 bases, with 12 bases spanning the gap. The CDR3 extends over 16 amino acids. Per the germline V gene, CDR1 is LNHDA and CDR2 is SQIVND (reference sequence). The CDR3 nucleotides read TGTGCCAGTAGTATTGCACAGGCCAACTCTGGAAACACCATATATTTT. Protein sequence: CASSIAQANSGNTIYF.

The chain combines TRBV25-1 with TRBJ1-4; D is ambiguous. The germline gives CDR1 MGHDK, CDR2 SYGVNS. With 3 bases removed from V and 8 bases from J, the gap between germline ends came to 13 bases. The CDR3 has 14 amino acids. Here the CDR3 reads CASSDPGWREKLFF. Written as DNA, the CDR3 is TGTGCCAGCAGTGACCCCGGGTGGAGGGAAAAACTGTTTTTT.

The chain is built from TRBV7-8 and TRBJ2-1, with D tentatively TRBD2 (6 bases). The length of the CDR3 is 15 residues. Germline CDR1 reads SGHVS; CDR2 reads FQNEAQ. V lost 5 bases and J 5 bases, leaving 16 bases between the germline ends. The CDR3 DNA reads TGTGCCAGCAGCGACTCAGGGAGGAGTAACAATGAGCAGTTCTTC. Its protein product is CASSDSGRSNNEQFF.

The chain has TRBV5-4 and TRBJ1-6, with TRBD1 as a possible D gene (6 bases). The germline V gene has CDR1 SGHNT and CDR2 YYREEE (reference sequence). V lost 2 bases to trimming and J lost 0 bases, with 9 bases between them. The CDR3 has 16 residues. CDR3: CASSFDRSSYNSPLHF. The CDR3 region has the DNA TGTGCCAGCAGCTTCGACAGGAGCTCCTATAATTCACCCCTCCACTTT.

DNA of the CDR3: TGTGCCAGCAGTGGTGGACAGGGAGCAGATACGCAGTATTTT. Translating gives CASSGGQGADTQYF. The V and J genes are TRBV6-1 and TRBJ2-3, with TRBD1 matching over 8 bases. Trimming cost V 4 bases and J 4 bases; bases outside gene matches: 4. CDR1 is MNHNS and CDR2 is SASEGT in the germline V gene. The CDR3 totals 14 residues.

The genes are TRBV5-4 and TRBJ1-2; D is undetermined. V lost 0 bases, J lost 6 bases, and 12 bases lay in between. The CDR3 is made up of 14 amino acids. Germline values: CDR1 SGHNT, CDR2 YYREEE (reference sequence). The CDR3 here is CASSLAGSDNGYTF. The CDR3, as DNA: TGTGCCAGCAGCTTGGCCGGGAGCGATAATGGCTACACCTTC.

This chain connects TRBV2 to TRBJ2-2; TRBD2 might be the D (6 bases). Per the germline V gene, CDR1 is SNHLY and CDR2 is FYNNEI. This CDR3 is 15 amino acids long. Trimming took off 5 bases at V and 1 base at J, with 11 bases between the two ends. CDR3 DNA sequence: TGTGCCAGCAGTATAAACGGGGGGAACACCGGGGAGCTGTTTTTT. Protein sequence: CASSINGGNTGELFF. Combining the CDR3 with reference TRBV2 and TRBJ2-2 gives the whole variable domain EPEVTQTPSHQVTQMGQEVILRCVPISNHLYFYWYRQILGQKVEFLVSFYNNEISEKSEIFDDQFSVERPDGSNFTLKIRSTKLEDSAMYFCASSINGGNTGELFFGEGSRLTVL.

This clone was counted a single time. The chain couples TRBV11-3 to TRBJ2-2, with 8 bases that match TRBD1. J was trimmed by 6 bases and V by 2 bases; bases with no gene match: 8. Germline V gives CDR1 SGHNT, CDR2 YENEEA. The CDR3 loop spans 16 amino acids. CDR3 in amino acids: CASSLYGQGASGELFF. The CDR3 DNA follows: TGTGCCAGCAGCTTATACGGTCAGGGGGCCTCCGGGGAGCTGTTTTTT.

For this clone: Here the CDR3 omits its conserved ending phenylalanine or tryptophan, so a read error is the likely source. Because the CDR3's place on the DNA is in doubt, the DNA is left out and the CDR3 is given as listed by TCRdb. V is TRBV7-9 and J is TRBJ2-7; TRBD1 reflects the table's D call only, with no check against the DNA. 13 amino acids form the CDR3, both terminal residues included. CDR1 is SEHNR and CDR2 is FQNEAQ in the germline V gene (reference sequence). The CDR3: CASSPLYRDRVVY.

The CDR3 nucleotides read TGTGCCAGCTCAACCAGTCCGGGACAAGTCACAGATACGCAGTATTTT. Translating gives CASSTSPGQVTDTQYF. The chain recombines TRBV18 with TRBJ2-3; D possibly corresponds to TRBD1 (6 bases). From germline, CDR1 is KGHSH and CDR2 LQKENI. This CDR3 comprises 16 residues. V was shortened by 5 bases and J by 2 bases, with 17 bases between the two germline ends.

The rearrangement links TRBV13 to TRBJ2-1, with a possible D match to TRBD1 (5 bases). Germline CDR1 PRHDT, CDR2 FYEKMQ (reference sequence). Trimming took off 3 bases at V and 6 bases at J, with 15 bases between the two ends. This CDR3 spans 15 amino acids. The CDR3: CASSFLQGYSNEQFF. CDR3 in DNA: TGTGCCAGCAGCTTTCTCCAGGGCTACAGCAATGAGCAGTTCTTC.

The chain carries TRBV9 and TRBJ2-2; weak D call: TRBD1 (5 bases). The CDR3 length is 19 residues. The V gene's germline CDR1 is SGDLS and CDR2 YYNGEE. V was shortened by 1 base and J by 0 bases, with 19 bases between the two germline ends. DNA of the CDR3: TGTGCCAGCAGCGTACGGCCCTCCCCAGGGTCTTCGAACACCGGGGAGCTGTTTTTT. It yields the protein CASSVRPSPGSSNTGELFF.

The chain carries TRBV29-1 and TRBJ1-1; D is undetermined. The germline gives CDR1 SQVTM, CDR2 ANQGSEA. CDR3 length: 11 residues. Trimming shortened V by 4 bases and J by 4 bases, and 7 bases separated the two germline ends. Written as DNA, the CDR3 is TGCAGCGTTGGACTCGGCACTGAAGCTTTCTTT. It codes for CSVGLGTEAFF.

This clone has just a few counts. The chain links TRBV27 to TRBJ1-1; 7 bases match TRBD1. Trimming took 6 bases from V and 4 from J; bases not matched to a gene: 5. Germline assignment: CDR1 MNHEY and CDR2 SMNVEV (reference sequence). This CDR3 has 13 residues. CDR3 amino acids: CASRTDRVTEAFF. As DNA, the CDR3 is TGTGCCAGCAGAACCGACAGGGTCACTGAAGCTTTCTTT.